This T cell receptor (beta chain) is from a study of blood T cell repertoires in COVID-19. As processed by the authors: Reference gene primer amplification yielded estimated nucleated cell counts. Clones were read by immunoSEQ multiplex PCR, and TCRdb kept only the in-frame ones, dropping some. The V and J calls and clone size were taken over from that table, and D and trimming were inferred from the DNA. The table has approximately 200,000 clones, around 88% seen once. Germline CDR1 reads SGHRS; CDR2 reads YFSETQ. The CDR3 consists of 15 residues. V lost 6 bases to trimming and J lost 5 bases; unmatched junction nucleotides: 7.

V gene TRBV5-1 combines with J gene TRBJ2-1; 11 bases map to TRBD2. The sequencing sample was made of peripheral blood. This clonotype was sampled from a woman aged 30 to 39 with acute or convalescent COVID-19. The CDR3 is CASKGGLAVNNEQFF. The CDR3 DNA follows: TGCGCCAGCAAGGGGGGACTAGCGGTGAACAATGAGCAGTTCTTC.